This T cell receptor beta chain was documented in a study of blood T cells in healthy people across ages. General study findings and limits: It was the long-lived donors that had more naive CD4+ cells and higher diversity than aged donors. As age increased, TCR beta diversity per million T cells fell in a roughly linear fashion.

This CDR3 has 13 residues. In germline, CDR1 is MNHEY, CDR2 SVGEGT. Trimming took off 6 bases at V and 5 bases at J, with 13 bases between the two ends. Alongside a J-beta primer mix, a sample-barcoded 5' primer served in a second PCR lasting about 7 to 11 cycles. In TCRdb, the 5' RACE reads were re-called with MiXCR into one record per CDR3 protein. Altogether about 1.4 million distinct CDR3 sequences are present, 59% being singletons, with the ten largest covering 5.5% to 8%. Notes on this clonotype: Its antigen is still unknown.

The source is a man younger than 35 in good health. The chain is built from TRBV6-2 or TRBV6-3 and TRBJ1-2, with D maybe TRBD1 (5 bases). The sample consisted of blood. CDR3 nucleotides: TGTGCCAGCAGCCCGCCCGACAGATATGGCTACACCTTC. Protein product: CASSPPDRYGYTF.